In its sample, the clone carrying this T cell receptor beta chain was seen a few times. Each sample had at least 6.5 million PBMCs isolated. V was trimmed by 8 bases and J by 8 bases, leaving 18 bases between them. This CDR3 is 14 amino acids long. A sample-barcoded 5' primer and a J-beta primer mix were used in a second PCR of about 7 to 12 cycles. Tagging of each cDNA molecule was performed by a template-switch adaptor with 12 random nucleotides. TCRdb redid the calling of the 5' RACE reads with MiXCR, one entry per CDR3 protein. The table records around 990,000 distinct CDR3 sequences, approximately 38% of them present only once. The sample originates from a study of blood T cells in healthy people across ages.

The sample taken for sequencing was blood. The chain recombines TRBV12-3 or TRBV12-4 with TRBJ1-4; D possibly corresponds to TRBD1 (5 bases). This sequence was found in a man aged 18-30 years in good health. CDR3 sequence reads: CASRPPGPREKLFF. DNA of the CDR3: TGTGCCAGCCGCCCCCCGGGGCCGAGGGAAAAACTGTTTTTT.